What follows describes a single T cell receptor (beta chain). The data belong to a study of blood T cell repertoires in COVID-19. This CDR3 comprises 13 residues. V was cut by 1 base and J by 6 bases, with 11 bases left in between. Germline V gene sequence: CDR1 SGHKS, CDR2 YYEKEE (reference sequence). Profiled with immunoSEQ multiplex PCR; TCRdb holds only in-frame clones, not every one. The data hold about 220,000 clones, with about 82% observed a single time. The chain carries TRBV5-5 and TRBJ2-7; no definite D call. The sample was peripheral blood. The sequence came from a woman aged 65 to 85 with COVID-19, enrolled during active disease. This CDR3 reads CASSLSPEREQYF. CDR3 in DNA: TGTGCCAGCAGCTTGAGCCCCGAACGCGAGCAGTACTTC.